The entry below describes one TCR beta chain. Its antigen is not known. This specimen belongs to a study of T cell responses to AZD1222 COVID-19 vaccine. TCRdb's table, derived via immunoSEQ multiplex PCR, lists solely in-frame clones and lacks some. The sample carries 100,000 to 150,000 clones, around 89% recorded once. Study-level results: There were vaccine-associated CD4 TCRs across spike, dominant at 160-218 and 743-854. Donors skewed white British and female; clonal diversity was possibly underestimated. Repertoire collection took place solely once the T cell response had peaked.

The sequence was collected from an adult who received the AZD1222 COVID-19 vaccine. The input for sequencing was peripheral blood, taken 28 days after the second AZD1222 dose.

This chain's CDR3 is CASSLGLSTDTQYF. For the CDR3, the DNA is TGTGCCAGCAGCTTAGGGCTTAGCACAGATACGCAGTATTTT. This chain uses TRBV7-3 with TRBJ2-3, with D hard to call. Trimming shortened V by 2 bases and J by 0 bases, and 6 bases separated the two germline ends. CDR3 size: 14 residues. The germline gives CDR1 SGHTA, CDR2 FQGTGA.